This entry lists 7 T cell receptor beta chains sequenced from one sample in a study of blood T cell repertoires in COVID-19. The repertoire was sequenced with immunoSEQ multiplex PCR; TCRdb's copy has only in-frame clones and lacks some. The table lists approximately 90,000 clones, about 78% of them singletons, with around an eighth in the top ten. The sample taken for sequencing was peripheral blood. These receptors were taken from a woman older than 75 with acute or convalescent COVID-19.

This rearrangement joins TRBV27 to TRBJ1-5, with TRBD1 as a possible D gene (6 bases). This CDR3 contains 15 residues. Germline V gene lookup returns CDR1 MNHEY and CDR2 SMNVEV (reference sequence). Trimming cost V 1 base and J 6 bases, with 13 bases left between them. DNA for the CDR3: TGTGCCAGCAGTTTATTTCCGGGGGGCGGTCAGCCCCAGCATTTT. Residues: CASSLFPGGGQPQHF.

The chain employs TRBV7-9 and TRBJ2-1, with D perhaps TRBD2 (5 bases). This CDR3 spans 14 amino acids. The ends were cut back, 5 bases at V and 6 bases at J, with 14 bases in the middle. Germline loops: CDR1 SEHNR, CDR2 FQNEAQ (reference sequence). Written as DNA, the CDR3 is TGTGCCAGCAGCCCCTCGGCTAGCAGCAATGAGCAGTTCTTC. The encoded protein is CASSPSASSNEQFF.

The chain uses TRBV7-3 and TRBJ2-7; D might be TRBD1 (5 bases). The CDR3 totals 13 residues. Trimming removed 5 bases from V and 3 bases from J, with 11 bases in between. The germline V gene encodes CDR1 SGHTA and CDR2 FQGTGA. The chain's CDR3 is CASSLQAGYEQYF. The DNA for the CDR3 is TGTGCCAGCAGCCTACAGGCCGGCTACGAGCAGTACTTC.

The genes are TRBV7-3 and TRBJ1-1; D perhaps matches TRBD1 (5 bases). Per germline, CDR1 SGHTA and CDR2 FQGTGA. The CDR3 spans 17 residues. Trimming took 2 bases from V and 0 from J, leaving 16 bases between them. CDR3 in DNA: TGTGCCAGCAGCTTAGGACCAACTGGGGCCATGAACACTGAAGCTTTCTTT. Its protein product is CASSLGPTGAMNTEAFF.

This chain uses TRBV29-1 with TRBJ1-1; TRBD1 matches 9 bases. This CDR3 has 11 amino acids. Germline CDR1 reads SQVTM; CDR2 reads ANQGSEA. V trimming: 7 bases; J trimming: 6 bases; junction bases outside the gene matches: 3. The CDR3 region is CSGGQGPEAFF. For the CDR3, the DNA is TGCAGCGGGGGACAGGGTCCTGAAGCTTTCTTT.

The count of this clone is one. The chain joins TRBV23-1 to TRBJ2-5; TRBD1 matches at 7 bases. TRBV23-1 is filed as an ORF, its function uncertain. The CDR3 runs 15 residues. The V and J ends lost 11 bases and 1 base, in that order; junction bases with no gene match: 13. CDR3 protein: CAHACRDRLQETQYF. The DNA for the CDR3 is TGCGCCCACGCGTGCCGGGACAGACTCCAAGAGACCCAGTACTTC.

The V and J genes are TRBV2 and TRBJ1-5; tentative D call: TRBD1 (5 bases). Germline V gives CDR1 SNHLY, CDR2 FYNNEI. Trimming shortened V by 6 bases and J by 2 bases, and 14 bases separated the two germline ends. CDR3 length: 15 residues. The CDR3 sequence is CASRRGDGGNQPQHF. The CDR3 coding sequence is TGTGCCAGCAGACGGGGGGATGGGGGCAATCAGCCCCAGCATTTT.